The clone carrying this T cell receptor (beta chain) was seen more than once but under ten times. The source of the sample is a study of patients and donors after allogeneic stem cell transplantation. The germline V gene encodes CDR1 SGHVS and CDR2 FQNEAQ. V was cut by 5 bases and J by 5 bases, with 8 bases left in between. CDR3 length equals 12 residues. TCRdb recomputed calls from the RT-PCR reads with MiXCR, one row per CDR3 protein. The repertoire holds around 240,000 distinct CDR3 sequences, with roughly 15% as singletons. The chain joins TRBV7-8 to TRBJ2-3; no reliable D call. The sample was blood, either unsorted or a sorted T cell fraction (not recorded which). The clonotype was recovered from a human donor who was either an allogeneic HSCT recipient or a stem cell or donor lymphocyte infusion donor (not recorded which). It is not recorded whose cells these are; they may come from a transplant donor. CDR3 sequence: CASSPTRDTQYF. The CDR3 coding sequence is TGTGCCAGCAGCCCAACACGAGATACGCAGTATTTT.